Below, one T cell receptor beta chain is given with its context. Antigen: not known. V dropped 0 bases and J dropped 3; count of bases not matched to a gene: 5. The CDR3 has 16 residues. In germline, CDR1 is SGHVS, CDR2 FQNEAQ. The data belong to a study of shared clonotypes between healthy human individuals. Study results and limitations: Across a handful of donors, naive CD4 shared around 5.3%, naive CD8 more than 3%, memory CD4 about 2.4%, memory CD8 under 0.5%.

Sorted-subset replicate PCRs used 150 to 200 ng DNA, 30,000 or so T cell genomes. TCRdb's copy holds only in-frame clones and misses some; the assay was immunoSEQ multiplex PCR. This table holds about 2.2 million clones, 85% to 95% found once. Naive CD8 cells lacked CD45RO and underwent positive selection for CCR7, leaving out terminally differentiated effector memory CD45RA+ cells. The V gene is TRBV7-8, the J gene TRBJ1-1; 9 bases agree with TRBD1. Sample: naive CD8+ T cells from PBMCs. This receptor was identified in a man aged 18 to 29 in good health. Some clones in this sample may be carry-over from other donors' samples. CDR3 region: CASSLAGQGLYTEAFF. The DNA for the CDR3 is TGTGCCAGCAGCTTAGCGGGACAGGGATTATACACTGAAGCTTTCTTT.